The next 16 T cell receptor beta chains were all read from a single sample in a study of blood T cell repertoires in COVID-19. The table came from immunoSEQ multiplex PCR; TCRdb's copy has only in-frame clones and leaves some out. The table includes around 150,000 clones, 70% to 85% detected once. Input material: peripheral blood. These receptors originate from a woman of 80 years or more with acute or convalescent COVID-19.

CDR3: CAWSVMWAEQYF. CDR3 sequence (DNA): TGTGCCTGGAGTGTAATGTGGGCCGAGCAGTACTTC. The genes are TRBV30 and TRBJ2-7; D gene unclear. Germline V gene lookup returns CDR1 GTSNPN and CDR2 SVGIG (reference sequence). The CDR3 totals 12 residues. V lost 0 bases, J lost 6 bases, and 9 bases lay in between.

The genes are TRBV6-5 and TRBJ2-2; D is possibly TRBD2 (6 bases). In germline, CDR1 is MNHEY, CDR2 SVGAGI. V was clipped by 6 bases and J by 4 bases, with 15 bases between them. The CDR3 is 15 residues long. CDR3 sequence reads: CASRGAVGGTGELFF. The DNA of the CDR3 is TGTGCCAGCAGAGGGGCGGTCGGGGGCACCGGGGAGCTGTTTTTT.

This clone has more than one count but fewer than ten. CDR3 DNA sequence: TGTGCCAGCAGCTTAGAGAGAGCGGACTTCACCGGGGAGCTGTTTTTT. Protein sequence: CASSLERADFTGELFF. The rearrangement links TRBV7-2 to TRBJ2-2, with a tentative D call TRBD2 (5 bases). CDR3 size: 16 residues. Trimming left V 1 base short and J 4 bases short, with 13 bases between. Germline CDR1 reads SGHTA; CDR2 reads FQGNSA.

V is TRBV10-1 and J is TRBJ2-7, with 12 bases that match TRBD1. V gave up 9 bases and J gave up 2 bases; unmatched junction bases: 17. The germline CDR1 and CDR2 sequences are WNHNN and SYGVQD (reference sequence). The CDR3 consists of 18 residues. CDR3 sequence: CARAWDRGRRAAAYEQYF. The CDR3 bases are TGCGCCAGGGCCTGGGACAGGGGGCGCAGGGCGGCGGCCTACGAGCAGTACTTC.

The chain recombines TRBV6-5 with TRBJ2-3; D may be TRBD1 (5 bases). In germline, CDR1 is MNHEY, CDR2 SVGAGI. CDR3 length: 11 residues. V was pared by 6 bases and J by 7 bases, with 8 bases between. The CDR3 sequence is CASRQEYTQYF. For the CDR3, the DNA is TGTGCCAGCAGACAGGAGTATACGCAGTATTTT.

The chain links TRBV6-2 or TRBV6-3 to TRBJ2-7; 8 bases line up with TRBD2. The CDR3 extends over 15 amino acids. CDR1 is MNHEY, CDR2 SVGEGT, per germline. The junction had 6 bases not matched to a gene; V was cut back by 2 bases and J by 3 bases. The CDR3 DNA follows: TGTGCCAGCAGTTACCTACCGGGACTAGACTACGAGCAGTACTTC. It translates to CASSYLPGLDYEQYF.

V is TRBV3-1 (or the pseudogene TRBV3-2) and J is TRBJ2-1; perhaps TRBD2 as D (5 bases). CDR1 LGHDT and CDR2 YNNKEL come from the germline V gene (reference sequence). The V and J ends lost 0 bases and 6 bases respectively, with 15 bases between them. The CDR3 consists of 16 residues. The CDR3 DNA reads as TGTGCCAGCAGCCAAGATTTCGGTGACTACCTCAATGAGCAGTTCTTC. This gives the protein CASSQDFGDYLNEQFF.

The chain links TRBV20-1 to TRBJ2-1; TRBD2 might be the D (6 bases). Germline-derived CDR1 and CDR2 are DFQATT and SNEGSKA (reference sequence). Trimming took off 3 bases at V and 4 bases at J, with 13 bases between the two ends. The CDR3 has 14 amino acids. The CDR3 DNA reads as TGCAGTGCTAGTTATAGCGGACCGTACAATGAGCAGTTCTTC. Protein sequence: CSASYSGPYNEQFF.

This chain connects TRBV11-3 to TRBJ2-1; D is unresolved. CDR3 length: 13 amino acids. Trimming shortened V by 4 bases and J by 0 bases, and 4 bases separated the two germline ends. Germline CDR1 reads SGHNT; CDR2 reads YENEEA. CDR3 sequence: CASSSGSYNEQFF. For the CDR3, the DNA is TGTGCCAGCAGCTCCGGCTCCTACAATGAGCAGTTCTTC.

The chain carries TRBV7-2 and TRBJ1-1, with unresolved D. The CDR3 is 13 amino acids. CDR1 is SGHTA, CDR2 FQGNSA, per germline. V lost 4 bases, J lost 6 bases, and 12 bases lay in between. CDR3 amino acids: CASSSARWAEAFF. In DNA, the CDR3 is TGTGCCAGCAGCTCCGCTAGGTGGGCTGAAGCTTTCTTT. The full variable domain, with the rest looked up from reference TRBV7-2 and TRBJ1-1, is GAGVSQSPSNKVTEKGKDVELRCDPISGHTALYWYRQSLGQGLEFLIYFQGNSAPDKSGLPSDRFSAERTGGSVSTLTIQRTQQEDSAVYLCASSSARWAEAFFGQGTRLTVV.

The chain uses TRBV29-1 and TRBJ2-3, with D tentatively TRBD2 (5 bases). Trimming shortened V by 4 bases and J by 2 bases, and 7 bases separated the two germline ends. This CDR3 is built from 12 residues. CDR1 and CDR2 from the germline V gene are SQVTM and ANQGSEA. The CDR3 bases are TGCAGCGTTGGGGAGAACACAGATACGCAGTATTTT. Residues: CSVGENTDTQYF.

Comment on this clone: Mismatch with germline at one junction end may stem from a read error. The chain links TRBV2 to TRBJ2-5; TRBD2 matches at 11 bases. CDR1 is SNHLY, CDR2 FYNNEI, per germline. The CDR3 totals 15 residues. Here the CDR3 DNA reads TGTGCCAGCATGAGACTAGCGGGGAACCAAGAGCCCCAGTACTTC. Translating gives CASMRLAGNQEPQYF.

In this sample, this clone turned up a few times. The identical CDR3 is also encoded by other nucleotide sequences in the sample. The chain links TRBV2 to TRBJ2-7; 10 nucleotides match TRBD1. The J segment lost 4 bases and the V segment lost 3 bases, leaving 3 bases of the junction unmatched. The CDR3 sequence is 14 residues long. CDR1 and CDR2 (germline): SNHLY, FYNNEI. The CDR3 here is CASSEGTGVYEQYF. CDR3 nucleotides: TGTGCCAGCAGTGAGGGGACAGGGGTTTACGAGCAGTACTTC. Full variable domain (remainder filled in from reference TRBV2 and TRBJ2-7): EPEVTQTPSHQVTQMGQEVILRCVPISNHLYFYWYRQILGQKVEFLVSFYNNEISEKSEIFDDQFSVERPDGSNFTLKIRSTKLEDSAMYFCASSEGTGVYEQYFGPGTRLTVT.

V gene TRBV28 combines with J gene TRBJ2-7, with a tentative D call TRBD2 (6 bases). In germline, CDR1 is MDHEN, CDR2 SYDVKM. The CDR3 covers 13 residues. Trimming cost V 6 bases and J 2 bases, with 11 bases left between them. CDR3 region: CASRRDGPYEQYF. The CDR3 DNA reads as TGTGCCAGCAGGCGGGACGGACCCTACGAGCAGTACTTC.

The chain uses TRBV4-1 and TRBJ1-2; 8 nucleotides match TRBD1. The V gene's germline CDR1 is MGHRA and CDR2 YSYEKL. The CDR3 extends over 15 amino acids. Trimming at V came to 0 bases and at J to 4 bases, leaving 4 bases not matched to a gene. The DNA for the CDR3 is TGCGCCAGCAGCCAAGAAGGGGACAGGCTCTATGGCTACACCTTC. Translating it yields CASSQEGDRLYGYTF.

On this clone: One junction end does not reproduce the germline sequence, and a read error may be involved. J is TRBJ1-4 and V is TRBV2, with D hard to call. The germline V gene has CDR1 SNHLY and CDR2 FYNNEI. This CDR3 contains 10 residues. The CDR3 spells CASSNEALRF. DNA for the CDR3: TGTGCCAGCAGTAATGAGGCCCTTCGTTTT.